This record looks at one TCR beta chain sequence and its context. Profiling of TCR beta VDJ combinations and CDR3 sequences used genomic DNA as template. TCRdb used MiXCR to reprocess the reads, holding one entry per CDR3 protein. The data contain just over 450,000 distinct CDR3 sequences, over 25% of them singletons. The data belong to a study of CD8+CD57+ T cells in acquired aplastic anemia. The authors sequenced patients whose flow cytometry had shown CD8+CD57+ cell expansion. Per germline, CDR1 LNHDA and CDR2 SQIVND (reference sequence). V lost 2 bases and J lost 8; bases outside the gene matches: 7. The CDR3 extends over 14 amino acids.

This clonotype was sampled from a human donor with aplastic anemia. This chain joins TRBV19 and TRBJ1-2, with 8 bases that match TRBD1. Sequencing used sorted CD4+, CD8+, or CD8+CD57+ T cells (not recorded which) from PBMCs. The CDR3 loop reads CASSIRGQGKGYTF. CDR3 in DNA: TGTGCCAGTAGTATACGAGGACAGGGAAAGGGCTACACCTTC.